Here is one T cell receptor (beta chain) with its context. Its antigen is not identified. The entry originates in a study of T-cell memory formation after mild COVID-19. As for the study in general: TCR clusters largely stayed donor specific. The study, taken as a whole, reports: What remained unconfirmed was the SARS-CoV-2 specificity of second-wave clones peaking on day 37. Cross-reactive memory apparently joined, as some responding clones appeared in pre-infection memory.

Germline lookup yields CDR1 SNHLY and CDR2 FYNNEI. The CDR3 totals 14 residues. Trimming took 4 bases from V and 4 from J; bases not matched to a gene: 6. Each CDR3 protein is one row after TCRdb ran MiXCR on the 5' RACE reads. The sample consists of about 250,000 distinct CDR3 sequences, roughly 18% of them appearing once. The sample was PBMCs or a T cell subset sorted from them (not recorded which). The sequence was obtained from a man younger than 30 who had mild COVID-19 (a few samples of this study predate the infection). Cell type and time point are not known. V is TRBV2 and J is TRBJ2-5, with 7 positions matching TRBD1. The CDR3 loop is CASSGQGGGETQYF. The CDR3 DNA reads TGTGCCAGCAGTGGACAGGGTGGCGGAGAGACCCAGTACTTC. Full variable domain (rest looked up from reference TRBV2 and TRBJ2-5): EPEVTQTPSHQVTQMGQEVILRCVPISNHLYFYWYRQILGQKVEFLVSFYNNEISEKSEIFDDQFSVERPDGSNFTLKIRSTKLEDSAMYFCASSGQGGGETQYFGPGTRLLVL.